This TCR beta chain came from a study of blood T cells in healthy people across ages. CDR3 length: 15 residues. Trimming stripped 1 base from V and 7 bases from J, with 16 bases between. CDR1 and CDR2 from the germline V gene are SGHAT and FQNNGV. This clonotype counts as medium-sized (0.01 to 0.1%). Each of the donors had approximately 10 milliliters of peripheral blood drawn into EDTA-treated Vacutainer tubes. A J-beta primer mix and a sample-barcoded 5' primer were used in a second PCR of roughly 6 to 11 cycles. TCRdb itself ran the 5' RACE reads through MiXCR, one entry per CDR3 protein. The sample carries approximately 600,000 distinct CDR3 sequences, 58% recorded once.

The sequencing input was blood. The receptor's source is a man aged 55 to 70 in good health. The rearrangement joins TRBV11-2 to TRBJ2-5, with D possibly matching TRBD2 (6 bases). The CDR3 coding sequence is TGTGCCAGCAGCTTAGGTCGGGGGTTAGGGTTGACCCAGTACTTC. Protein: CASSLGRGLGLTQYF.